These T cell receptor beta chains were read from a single sample in a study of T cell repertoires in aging, cancer and after chemotherapy. TCRdb itself ran the multiplex PCR reads through MiXCR, one entry per CDR3 protein. This table has roughly 6,200 distinct CDR3 sequences, 27% appearing once. Sequencing was done on a sample of blood. The receptor set was obtained from a human donor in good health. Both conserved end residues are part of each CDR3. Each record gives: clone size, D gene, J gene, V gene, CDR3 protein, CDR3 DNA. A D gene is named only where the DNA matches it firmly. Only part of the rows carry a size: once, few, many, or a class if the clone is expanded.

size: medium-sized
D: -
J: TRBJ2-5
V: TRBV6-6
CDR3: CASRSLGGETQYF
DNA: TGTGCCAGCAGATCGCTAGGTGGGGAGACCCAGTACTTC

size: -
D: -
J: TRBJ2-5
V: TRBV11-3
CDR3: CASSPGETQYF
DNA: TGTGCCAGCAGCCCCGGAGAGACCCAGTACTTC

size: medium-sized
D: TRBD1
J: TRBJ2-2
V: TRBV30
CDR3: CAWREDRVGELFF
DNA: TGTGCCTGGAGGGAGGACAGGGTTGGGGAGCTGTTTTTT

size: -
D: TRBD2
J: TRBJ2-3
V: TRBV5-4
CDR3: CVSSPDGTSGAFTQYF
DNA: TGTGTCAGCAGCCCGGATGGGACTAGCGGGGCTTTTACGCAGTATTTT

size: -
D: -
J: TRBJ1-3
V: TRBV11-2
CDR3: CARSPQDLSSGNTIYF
DNA: TGTGCTAGAAGCCCACAGGATCTCAGCTCTGGAAACACCATATATTTT

size: -
D: -
J: TRBJ2-7
V: TRBV6-1
CDR3: CVSSGSRNYEQYF
DNA: TGTGTTAGCAGTGGGTCTAGAAACTACGAGCAGTACTTC

size: -
D: TRBD2
J: TRBJ2-3
V: TRBV20-1
CDR3: CSAGGLADSTDTQYF
DNA: TGCAGTGCTGGTGGACTAGCGGATAGCACAGATACGCAGTATTTT

size: few
D: TRBD1
J: TRBJ2-3
V: TRBV24-1
CDR3: CATSDHGQAPSPDTQYF
DNA: TGTGCCACCAGTGATCACGGACAGGCCCCTTCACCAGATACGCAGTATTTT

size: -
D: -
J: TRBJ2-1
V: TRBV5-4
CDR3: CASSQEVTTHNEQFF
DNA: TGTGCCAGCAGCCAAGAAGTCACTACCCACAATGAGCAGTTCTTC

size: -
D: TRBD1
J: TRBJ1-5
V: TRBV28
CDR3: CASSPWGRGPGQPQHF
DNA: TGTGCCAGCAGTCCCTGGGGTAGGGGGCCGGGTCAGCCCCAGCATTTT

size: -
D: TRBD2
J: TRBJ2-1
V: TRBV12-3/TRBV12-4
CDR3: CASSVGWRGLAGNEQFF
DNA: TGTGCCAGCAGCGTAGGTTGGCGGGGACTAGCGGGTAATGAGCAGTTCTTC

size: medium-sized
D: -
J: TRBJ1-1
V: TRBV6-5
CDR3: CASSYSRGMNTEAFF
DNA: TGTGCCAGCAGTTACTCCCGGGGGATGAACACTGAAGCTTTCTTT

size: -
D: -
J: TRBJ1-5
V: TRBV7-2
CDR3: CVSSLASNQPQHF
DNA: TGTGTCAGCAGCTTAGCAAGCAATCAGCCCCAGCATTTT

size: -
D: TRBD1
J: TRBJ1-4
V: TRBV2
CDR3: CASSPWTGSNEKLFF
DNA: TGTGCCAGCAGCCCGTGGACAGGTTCTAATGAAAAACTGTTTTTT

size: few
D: -
J: TRBJ2-1
V: TRBV25-1
CDR3: CASSVGLGREQFF
DNA: TGTGCCAGCAGTGTTGGTTTAGGGCGGGAGCAGTTCTTC

size: few
D: -
J: TRBJ1-1
V: TRBV18
CDR3: CASSPPFGEATEAFF
DNA: TGTGCCAGCTCACCACCATTCGGGGAGGCGACTGAAGCTTTCTTT

size: medium-sized
D: TRBD2
J: TRBJ2-1
V: TRBV7-2
CDR3: CASSVGLAYNEQFF
DNA: TGTGCCAGCAGCGTGGGACTAGCCTACAATGAGCAGTTCTTC

size: medium-sized
D: TRBD1
J: TRBJ2-1
V: TRBV19
CDR3: CASSSVGGAYNEQFF
DNA: TGTGCCAGTAGTTCAGTAGGGGGCGCGTACAATGAGCAGTTCTTC

size: once
D: -
J: TRBJ2-1
V: TRBV7-3
CDR3: CASSSQTGNNEQFF
DNA: TGTGCCAGCAGCTCGCAAACAGGGAACAATGAGCAGTTCTTC

size: medium-sized
D: TRBD2
J: TRBJ2-5
V: TRBV29-1
CDR3: CSVAGTSGVETQYF
DNA: TGCAGCGTTGCCGGGACTAGCGGGGTAGAGACCCAGTACTTC

size: medium-sized
D: TRBD2
J: TRBJ2-3
V: TRBV7-2
CDR3: CASSLRLAGATDTQYF
DNA: TGTGCCAGCAGCTTAAGGCTAGCGGGAGCCACAGATACGCAGTATTTT

size: -
D: TRBD2
J: TRBJ2-3
V: TRBV27
CDR3: CASSSKLAPTPTDTQYF
DNA: TGTGCCAGCAGTTCCAAACTAGCGCCGACCCCCACAGATACGCAGTATTTT

size: -
D: -
J: TRBJ2-7
V: TRBV5-1
CDR3: CASTDGVSRTRDEQYF
DNA: TGCGCCAGCACCGATGGGGTGAGCCGCACAAGGGACGAGCAGTACTTC

size: -
D: -
J: TRBJ2-1
V: TRBV27
CDR3: CASSLIGPPGNEQFF
DNA: TGTGCCAGCAGTTTAATAGGCCCTCCTGGCAATGAGCAGTTCTTC

size: medium-sized
D: TRBD1
J: TRBJ2-2
V: TRBV6-5
CDR3: CASWTGTLAGELFF
DNA: TGTGCCAGCTGGACAGGCACTCTCGCCGGGGAGCTGTTTTTT

size: -
D: TRBD2
J: TRBJ2-1
V: TRBV4-1
CDR3: CASSPYGLAGIVGYEQFF
DNA: TGCGCCAGCAGTCCCTATGGACTAGCGGGAATAGTCGGCTATGAGCAGTTCTTC

size: -
D: TRBD1
J: TRBJ1-1
V: TRBV12-5
CDR3: CASGSPGQGRTEAFF
DNA: TGTGCTAGTGGTTCTCCGGGACAGGGTCGGACTGAAGCTTTCTTT

size: few
D: -
J: TRBJ1-4
V: TRBV20-1
CDR3: CSAAAWGSGEKLFF
DNA: TGCAGTGCCGCGGCCTGGGGTTCAGGAGAAAAACTGTTTTTT

size: medium-sized
D: TRBD1
J: TRBJ2-4
V: TRBV6-2/TRBV6-3
CDR3: CASSGVQGAAKNIQYF
DNA: TGTGCCAGCAGTGGGGTACAGGGGGCTGCCAAAAACATTCAGTACTTC

size: medium-sized
D: -
J: TRBJ1-1
V: TRBV19
CDR3: CASSILGGTEAFF
DNA: TGTGCCAGTAGTATATTAGGGGGGACTGAAGCTTTCTTT

size: -
D: -
J: TRBJ2-5
V: TRBV5-6
CDR3: CASSFGRETQYF
DNA: TGTGCCAGCAGCTTTGGTCGAGAGACCCAGTACTTC

size: medium-sized
D: TRBD2
J: TRBJ2-1
V: TRBV11-3
CDR3: CASSFSWSGLAGGRNTYNEQFF
DNA: TGTGCCAGCAGCTTTTCGTGGTCGGGACTAGCGGGAGGCCGAAACACTTACAATGAGCAGTTCTTC

size: -
D: -
J: TRBJ2-5
V: TRBV30
CDR3: CAWRGGARVETQYF
DNA: TGTGCCTGGAGGGGGGGGGCGAGGGTTGAGACCCAGTACTTC

size: -
D: TRBD1
J: TRBJ1-4
V: TRBV25-1
CDR3: CASSTGQGAEKLFF
DNA: TGTGCCAGCAGTACGGGACAGGGTGCTGAAAAACTGTTTTTT

size: few
D: -
J: TRBJ2-3
V: TRBV5-6
CDR3: CASSLVSGLTDTQYF
DNA: TGTGCCAGCAGCTTGGTCAGCGGACTCACAGATACGCAGTATTTT

size: medium-sized
D: TRBD2
J: TRBJ2-7
V: TRBV19
CDR3: CASSIGLAGEYEQYF
DNA: TGTGCCAGTAGTATCGGACTAGCGGGAGAATACGAGCAGTACTTC

size: medium-sized
D: TRBD2
J: TRBJ2-1
V: TRBV20-1
CDR3: CSGTSGPSQYNEQFF
DNA: TGCAGTGGAACTAGCGGCCCAAGTCAATACAATGAGCAGTTCTTC

size: -
D: TRBD2
J: TRBJ2-2
V: TRBV12-3/TRBV12-4
CDR3: CASSPLTGTSGSNTGELFF
DNA: TGTGCCAGCAGCCCCCTCACCGGGACTAGCGGGAGCAACACCGGGGAGCTGTTTTTT

size: -
D: -
J: TRBJ2-1
V: TRBV24-1
CDR3: CATSDSDYNEQFF
DNA: TGTGCCACCAGTGATTCGGACTACAATGAGCAGTTCTTC

size: medium-sized
D: -
J: TRBJ2-2
V: TRBV7-2
CDR3: CASSLVWVYTGELFF
DNA: TGTGCCAGCAGCTTAGTTTGGGTGTACACCGGGGAGCTGTTTTTT

size: medium-sized
D: -
J: TRBJ2-3
V: TRBV30
CDR3: CAWSGPWGADTQYF
DNA: TGTGCCTGGAGTGGTCCTTGGGGCGCAGATACGCAGTATTTT

size: -
D: -
J: TRBJ2-3
V: TRBV6-5
CDR3: CASSPFLGDTQYF
DNA: TGTGCCAGCAGCCCGTTCCTCGGGGATACGCAGTATTTT